Included here is one T cell receptor beta chain sequence, with context. Its antigen remains unknown. TCRdb re-called the 5' RACE reads and gives one entry per CDR3 protein, without DNA. Recorded for this sample: 350,000 to 500,000 distinct CDR3 sequences. This record belongs to a study of T cells expressing NK-cell markers. The overall study: Sequencing of TCR beta repertoires drew on sorted CD3+CD56+NKG2C+, CD3+CD56+NKG2C- and CD3+CD56-NKG2C+ T cells. Seven donors tested HCMV-seropositive and one tested seronegative among the eight sequenced. Study-level results: Among a handful of donors, these clonotypes also ranked first in the CD3+CD56-NKG2C+ fraction. Of CD8+ T cells, about 1.0-8% belonged to dominant NKG2C+ clonotypes in six or seven donors.

The sequence came from a woman between 18 and 75 years old in good health. The sequencing sample was made of blood T cells: a sorted CD56 or NKG2C T cell subset, CD4+ or CD8+ T cells, or bulk PBMC T cells (not recorded which).

The CDR3: CASSYSSGRGGNEQFF. This chain links TRBV6-5 with TRBJ2-1; without DNA, the TCRdb call of TRBD1 cannot be checked. The germline V gene has CDR1 MNHEY and CDR2 SVGAGI. The CDR3 loop spans 16 amino acids.